These T cell receptor beta chains were read from a single sample in a study of blood T cell repertoires in COVID-19. The protocol was immunoSEQ multiplex PCR, while the TCRdb copy is restricted to in-frame clones and leaves out a portion. The sample includes a few hundred thousand clones, approximately 90% seen only once; the top ten take 8% to 10%. The sample taken for sequencing was PBMCs or T cells enriched from blood (not recorded which). The receptors shown here come from a man aged 35 to 55 who had recovered from COVID-19. Both conserved end residues are part of each CDR3. The D gene is left open where the match is weak.

TRBD1,TRBV19,TRBJ1-1,CASSMGQMNTEAFF,TGTGCCAGTAGTATGGGACAGATGAACACTGAAGCTTTCTTT
.,TRBV5-6,TRBJ2-6,CASSLLAGAGGANVLTF,TGTGCCAGCAGCTTATTGGCAGGGGCCGGTGGGGCCAACGTCCTGACTTTC
TRBD1,TRBV4-1,TRBJ2-7,CASSLGQGSYEQYF,TGCGCCAGCAGCCTAGGACAGGGTTCCTACGAGCAGTACTTC
.,TRBV24-1,TRBJ2-1,CATSDEQYNEQFF,TGTGCCACCAGTGATGAACAGTACAATGAGCAGTTCTTC
.,TRBV10-1,TRBJ2-7,CASSKSGAYEQYF,TGCGCCAGCAGTAAATCAGGGGCCTACGAGCAGTACTTC
.,TRBV24-1,TRBJ2-3,CATQATWGNTQYF,TGTGCCACACAAGCGACATGGGGCAATACGCAGTATTTT
TRBD1,TRBV5-6,TRBJ2-3,CASSLGTGGHTDTQYF,TGTGCCAGCAGCTTAGGGACAGGGGGCCACACAGATACGCAGTATTTT
.,TRBV3-1/TRBV3-2,TRBJ1-2,CASSQDIGDDRRNDFYGYTF,TGTGCCAGCAGCCAAGATATTGGGGACGACAGGCGAAATGACTTCTATGGCTACACCTTC
TRBD1,TRBV6-5,TRBJ1-6,CASSIRTGQNSPLHF,TGTGCCAGCAGTATCCGGACAGGGCAGAATTCACCCCTCCACTTT
TRBD1,TRBV5-4,TRBJ1-4,CASSLDRGHEKLFF,TGTGCCAGCAGCCTGGACAGGGGGCATGAAAAACTGTTTTTT
TRBD1,TRBV19,TRBJ1-1,CASSIADRGTRDFF,TGTGCCAGTAGTATCGCGGACAGGGGCACTCGGGATTTCTTT
.,TRBV28,TRBJ1-1,CASSPRGMNTEAFF,TGTGCCAGCAGTCCCCGGGGGATGAACACTGAAGCTTTCTTT
TRBD1,TRBV12-5,TRBJ1-2,CASGETGTGLHGYTF,TGTGCTAGTGGAGAAACTGGGACAGGGCTTCATGGCTACACCTTC
TRBD1,TRBV5-8,TRBJ1-2,CASSRGQNYGYTF,TGTGCCAGCAGCCGGGGACAGAACTATGGCTACACCTTC
TRBD2,TRBV5-4,TRBJ2-1,CASSLPTSGLGDNEQFF,TGTGCCAGCAGCTTGCCGACTAGCGGTCTAGGGGACAATGAGCAGTTCTTC
.,TRBV7-3,TRBJ2-6,CASSLHERAAGANVLTF,TGTGCCAGCAGCTTACACGAGAGGGCTGCTGGGGCCAACGTCCTGACTTTC
TRBD1,TRBV15,TRBJ1-5,CATSREGGAQGAGNLAQHF,TGTGCCACCAGCAGAGAGGGGGGTGCACAGGGGGCTGGTAATTTGGCCCAGCATTTT
.,TRBV19,TRBJ1-4,CASSRVGRGEKLFF,TGTGCCAGTAGTAGGGTCGGGCGGGGTGAAAAACTGTTTTTT